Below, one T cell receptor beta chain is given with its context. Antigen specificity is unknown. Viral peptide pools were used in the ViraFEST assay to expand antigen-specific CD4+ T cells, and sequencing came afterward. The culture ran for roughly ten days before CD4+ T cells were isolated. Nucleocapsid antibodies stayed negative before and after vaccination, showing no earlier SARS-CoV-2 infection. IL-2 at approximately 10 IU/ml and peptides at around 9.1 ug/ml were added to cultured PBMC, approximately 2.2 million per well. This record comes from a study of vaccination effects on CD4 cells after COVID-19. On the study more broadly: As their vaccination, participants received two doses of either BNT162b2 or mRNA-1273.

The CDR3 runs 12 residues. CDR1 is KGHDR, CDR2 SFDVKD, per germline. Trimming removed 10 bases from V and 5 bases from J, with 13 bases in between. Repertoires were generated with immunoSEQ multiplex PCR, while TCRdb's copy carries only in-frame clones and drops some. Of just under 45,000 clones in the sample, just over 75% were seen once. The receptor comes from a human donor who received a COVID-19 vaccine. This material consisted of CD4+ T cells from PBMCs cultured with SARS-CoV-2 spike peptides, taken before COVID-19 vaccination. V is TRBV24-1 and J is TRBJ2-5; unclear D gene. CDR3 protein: CATTTPRETQYF. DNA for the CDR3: TGTGCCACGACGACCCCTCGGGAGACCCAGTACTTC.